The 5 T cell receptor beta chains below all came from one sample that was sequenced in a study of T cells after yellow fever vaccination. TCRdb fed the 5' RACE reads into MiXCR, producing one record per CDR3 protein. The sample includes about 120,000 distinct CDR3 sequences, 8% to 9.5% of them seen just once. The sequences come from CD8+ T cells sorted from PBMCs, collected 45 days after the yellow fever booster vaccination. All receptors derive from a man aged 30-40 years who received the YFV17D yellow fever vaccine.

Points on this clonotype: A much larger clone differs by one base, so this may be a read error. The chain uses TRBV4-3 and TRBJ2-2; D unclear. Germline loops: CDR1 LGHNA, CDR2 YSLEER. This CDR3 spans 16 amino acids. As DNA, the CDR3 is TGCGACAGCAGCCAAGATCCCAATTTTCTAACCGGGGAGCTGTTTTTT. Protein product: CDSSQDPNFLTGELFF.

This clonotype was observed many times. The chain links TRBV29-1 to TRBJ2-3; D might be TRBD2 (6 bases). Deletions cut 1 base from V and 3 bases from J, with 11 bases between. The CDR3 length is 14 residues. Germline loops: CDR1 SQVTM, CDR2 ANQGSEA. The CDR3 spells CSVEAGALTDTQYF. The CDR3 DNA is TGCAGCGTTGAAGCGGGAGCCTTGACAGATACGCAGTATTTT.

This clonotype was counted at least ten times. This chain links TRBV9 with TRBJ2-4, with TRBD2 matching 7 bases. V lost 0 bases and J lost 0; bases outside the gene matches: 6. Germline loops: CDR1 SGDLS, CDR2 YYNGEE. The CDR3 totals 17 residues. CDR3 in DNA: TGTGCCAGCAGCGTAGGGGGGGGGACCCTAGCCAAAAACATTCAGTACTTC. Encoded protein: CASSVGGGTLAKNIQYF.

Turning to this clonotype: Germline and junction disagree at one end, which may indicate a read error. This chain uses TRBV5-1 with TRBJ2-1; 13 bases fit TRBD2. Germline V gene data show CDR1 as SGHRS and CDR2 as YFSETQ. This CDR3 region has 17 residues. CDR3 in amino acids: CANSLLRTSGRFNEQFF. For the CDR3, the DNA is TGCGCCAACAGCTTGCTGCGGACTAGCGGGAGATTTAATGAGCAGTTCTTC.

The chain couples TRBV9 to TRBJ2-3; tentative D call: TRBD2 (6 bases). Germline V gene lookup returns CDR1 SGDLS and CDR2 YYNGEE. The CDR3 consists of 15 residues. With 3 bases removed from V and 1 base from J, the gap between germline ends came to 12 bases. CDR3 in amino acids: CASSGEGGGTDTQYF. Here the CDR3 DNA reads TGTGCCAGCAGCGGTGAGGGAGGAGGCACAGATACGCAGTATTTT.